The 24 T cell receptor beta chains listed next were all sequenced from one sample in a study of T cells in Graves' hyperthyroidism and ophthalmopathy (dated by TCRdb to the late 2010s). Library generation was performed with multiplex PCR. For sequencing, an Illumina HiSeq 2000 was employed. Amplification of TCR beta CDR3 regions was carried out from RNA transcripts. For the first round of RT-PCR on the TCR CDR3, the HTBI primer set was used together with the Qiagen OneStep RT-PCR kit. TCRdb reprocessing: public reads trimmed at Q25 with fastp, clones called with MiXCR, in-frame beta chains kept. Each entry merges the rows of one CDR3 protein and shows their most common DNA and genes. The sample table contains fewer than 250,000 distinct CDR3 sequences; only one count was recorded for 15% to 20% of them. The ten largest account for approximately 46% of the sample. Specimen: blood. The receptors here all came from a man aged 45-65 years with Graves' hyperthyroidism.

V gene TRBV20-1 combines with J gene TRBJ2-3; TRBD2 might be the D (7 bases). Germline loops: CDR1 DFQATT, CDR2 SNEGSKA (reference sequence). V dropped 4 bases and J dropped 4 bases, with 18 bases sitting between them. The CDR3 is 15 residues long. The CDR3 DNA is TGCAGTGCTACCCTGGGGGAGGGGGGGGCAGATACGCAGTATTTT. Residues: CSATLGEGGADTQYF.

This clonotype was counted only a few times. CDR3 sequence reads: CASSQFRPPQHF. The CDR3 nucleotides are TGTGCCAGCAGCCAATTTCGGCCCCCCCAGCATTTT. This sequence joins TRBV16 and TRBJ1-5; D uncertain. V lost 1 base to trimming and J lost 10 bases, with 8 bases between them. This CDR3 comprises 12 residues. The germline V gene has CDR1 KGHSY and CDR2 FQNENV.

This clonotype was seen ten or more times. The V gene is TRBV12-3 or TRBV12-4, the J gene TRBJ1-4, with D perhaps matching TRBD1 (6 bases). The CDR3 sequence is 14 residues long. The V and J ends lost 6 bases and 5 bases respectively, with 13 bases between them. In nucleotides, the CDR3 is TGTGCCAGCAGCCAAGGGGGGTACAATGAAAAACTGTTTTTT. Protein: CASSQGGYNEKLFF.

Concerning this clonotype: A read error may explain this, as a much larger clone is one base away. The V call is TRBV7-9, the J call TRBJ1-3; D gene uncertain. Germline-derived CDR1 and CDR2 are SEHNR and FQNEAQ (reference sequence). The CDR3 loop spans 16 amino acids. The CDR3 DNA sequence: TGTGCCAGCAGCACGTGGGTAGGAAGCTCTAGAAACACCATATATTTT. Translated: CASSTWVGSSRNTIYF.

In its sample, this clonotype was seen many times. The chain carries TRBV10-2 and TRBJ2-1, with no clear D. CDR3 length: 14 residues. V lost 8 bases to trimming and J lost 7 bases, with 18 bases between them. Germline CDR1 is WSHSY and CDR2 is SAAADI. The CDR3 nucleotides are TGCGCCAGCCGACTTCCTGTTCTGGGGAATGAGCAGTTCTTC. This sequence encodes CASRLPVLGNEQFF.

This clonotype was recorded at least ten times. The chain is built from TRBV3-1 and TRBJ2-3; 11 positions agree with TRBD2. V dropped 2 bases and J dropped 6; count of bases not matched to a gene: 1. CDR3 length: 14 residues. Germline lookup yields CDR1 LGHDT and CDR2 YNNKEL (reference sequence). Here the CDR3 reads CASSQRTSGDTQYF. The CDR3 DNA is TGTGCCAGCAGCCAACGGACTAGCGGGGATACGCAGTATTTT.

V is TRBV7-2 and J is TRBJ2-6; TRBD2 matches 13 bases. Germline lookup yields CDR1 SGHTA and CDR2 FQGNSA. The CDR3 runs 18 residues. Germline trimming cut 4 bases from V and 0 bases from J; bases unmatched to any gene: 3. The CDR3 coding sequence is TGTGCCAGCAGCTATTGGACTAGCGGGAGCTCTGGGGCCAACGTCCTGACTTTC. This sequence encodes CASSYWTSGSSGANVLTF.

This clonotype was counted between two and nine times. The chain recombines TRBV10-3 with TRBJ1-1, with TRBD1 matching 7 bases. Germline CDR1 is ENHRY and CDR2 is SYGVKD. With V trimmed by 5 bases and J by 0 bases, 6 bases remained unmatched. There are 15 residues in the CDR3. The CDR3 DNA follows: TGTGCCATCAGTCGGGGGACAGCACTGAACACTGAAGCTTTCTTT. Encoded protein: CAISRGTALNTEAFF.

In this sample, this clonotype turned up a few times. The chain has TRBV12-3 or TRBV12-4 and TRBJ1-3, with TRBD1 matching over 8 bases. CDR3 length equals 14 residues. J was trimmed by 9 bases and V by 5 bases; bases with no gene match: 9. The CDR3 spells CASSPGTGVVTIYF. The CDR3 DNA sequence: TGTGCCAGCAGTCCAGGGACAGGTGTGGTCACCATATATTTT.

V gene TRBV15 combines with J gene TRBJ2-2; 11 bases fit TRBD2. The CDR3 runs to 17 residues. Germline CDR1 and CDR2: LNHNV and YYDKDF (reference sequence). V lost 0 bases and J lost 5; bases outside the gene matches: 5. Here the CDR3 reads CATSRDMGLAATGELFF. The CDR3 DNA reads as TGTGCCACCAGCAGAGATATGGGACTAGCGGCAACCGGGGAGCTGTTTTTT.

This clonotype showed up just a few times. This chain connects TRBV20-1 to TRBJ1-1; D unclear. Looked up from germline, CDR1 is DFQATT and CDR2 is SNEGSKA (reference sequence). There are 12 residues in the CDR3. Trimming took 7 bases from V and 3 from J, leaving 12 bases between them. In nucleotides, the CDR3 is TGCAGTGAAAGCGGCAGAGACACTGAAGCTTTCTTT. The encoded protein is CSESGRDTEAFF.

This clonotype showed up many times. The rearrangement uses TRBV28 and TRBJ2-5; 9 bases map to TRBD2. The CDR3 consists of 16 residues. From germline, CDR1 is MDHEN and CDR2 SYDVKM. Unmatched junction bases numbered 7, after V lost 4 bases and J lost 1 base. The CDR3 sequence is CASSSSSGALQETQYF. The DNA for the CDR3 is TGTGCCAGCAGTTCCTCTAGCGGGGCCCTCCAAGAGACCCAGTACTTC.

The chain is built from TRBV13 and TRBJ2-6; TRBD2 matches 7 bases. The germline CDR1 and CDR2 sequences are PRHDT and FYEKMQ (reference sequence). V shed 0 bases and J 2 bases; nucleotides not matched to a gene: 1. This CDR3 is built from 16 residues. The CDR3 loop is CASSLGLAAGANVLTF. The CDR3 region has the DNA TGTGCCAGCAGCTTAGGCCTAGCGGCTGGGGCCAACGTCCTGACTTTC.

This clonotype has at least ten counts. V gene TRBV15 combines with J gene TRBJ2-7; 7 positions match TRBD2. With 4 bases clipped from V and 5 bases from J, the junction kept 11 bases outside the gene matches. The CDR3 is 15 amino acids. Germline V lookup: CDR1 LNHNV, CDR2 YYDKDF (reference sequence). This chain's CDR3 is CATSIGAGGSHEQYF. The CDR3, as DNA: TGTGCCACCAGCATTGGAGCGGGCGGGAGCCACGAGCAGTACTTC.

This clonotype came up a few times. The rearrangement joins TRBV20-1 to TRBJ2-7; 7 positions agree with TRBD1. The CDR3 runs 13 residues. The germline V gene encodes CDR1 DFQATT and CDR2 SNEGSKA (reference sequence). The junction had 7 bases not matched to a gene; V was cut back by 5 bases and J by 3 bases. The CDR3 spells CSAEDRILYEQYF. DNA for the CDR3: TGCAGTGCTGAGGACAGGATCCTCTACGAGCAGTACTTC.

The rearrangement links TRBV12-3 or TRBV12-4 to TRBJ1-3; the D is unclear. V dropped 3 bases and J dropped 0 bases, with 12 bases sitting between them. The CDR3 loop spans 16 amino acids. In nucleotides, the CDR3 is TGTGCCAGCAGTTTTATTAGGACCCCCTCTGGAAACACCATATATTTT. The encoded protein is CASSFIRTPSGNTIYF.

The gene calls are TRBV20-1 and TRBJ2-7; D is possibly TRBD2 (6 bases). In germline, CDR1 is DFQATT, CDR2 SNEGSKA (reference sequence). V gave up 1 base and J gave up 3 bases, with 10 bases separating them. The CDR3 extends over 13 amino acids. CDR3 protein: CSARGLVFYEQYF. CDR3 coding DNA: TGCAGTGCTAGAGGACTAGTATTCTACGAGCAGTACTTC.

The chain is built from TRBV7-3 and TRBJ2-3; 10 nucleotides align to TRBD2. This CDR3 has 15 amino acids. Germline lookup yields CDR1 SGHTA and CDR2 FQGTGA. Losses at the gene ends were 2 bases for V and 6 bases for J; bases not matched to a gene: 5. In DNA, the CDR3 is TGTGCCAGCAGCTTAGCTAGCGGGAGTGGTGATACGCAGTATTTT. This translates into CASSLASGSGDTQYF.

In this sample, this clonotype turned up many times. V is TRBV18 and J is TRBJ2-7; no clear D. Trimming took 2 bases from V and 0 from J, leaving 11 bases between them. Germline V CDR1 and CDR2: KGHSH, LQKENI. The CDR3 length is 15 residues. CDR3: CASSPEPGPSYEQYF. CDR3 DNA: TGTGCCAGCTCACCAGAGCCGGGCCCCTCCTACGAGCAGTACTTC.

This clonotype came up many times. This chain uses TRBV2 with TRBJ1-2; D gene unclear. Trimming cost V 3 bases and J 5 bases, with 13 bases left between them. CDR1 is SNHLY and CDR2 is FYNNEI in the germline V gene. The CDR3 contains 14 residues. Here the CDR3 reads CASSDSGRLYGYTF. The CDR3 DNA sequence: TGTGCCAGCAGTGACTCGGGGAGGCTTTATGGCTACACCTTC.

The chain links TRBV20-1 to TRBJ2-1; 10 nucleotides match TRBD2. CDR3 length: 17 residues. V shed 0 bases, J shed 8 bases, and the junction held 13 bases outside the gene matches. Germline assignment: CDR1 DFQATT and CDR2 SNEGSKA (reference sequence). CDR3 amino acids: CSARDQGLARNRDEQFF. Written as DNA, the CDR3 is TGCAGTGCTAGAGATCAGGGACTAGCGAGGAACCGCGATGAGCAGTTCTTC.

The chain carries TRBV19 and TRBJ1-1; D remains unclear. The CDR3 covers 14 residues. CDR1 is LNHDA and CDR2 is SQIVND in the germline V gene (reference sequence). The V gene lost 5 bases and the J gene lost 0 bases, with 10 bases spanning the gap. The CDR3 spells CASSGQVLNTEAFF. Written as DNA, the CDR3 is TGTGCCAGTAGTGGGCAGGTTCTGAACACTGAAGCTTTCTTT.

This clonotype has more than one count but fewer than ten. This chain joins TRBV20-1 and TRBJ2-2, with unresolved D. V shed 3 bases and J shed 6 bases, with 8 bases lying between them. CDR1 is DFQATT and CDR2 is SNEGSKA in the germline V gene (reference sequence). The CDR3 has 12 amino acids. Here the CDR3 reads CSASSAPGELFF. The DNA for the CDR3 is TGCAGTGCTAGTTCTGCCCCCGGGGAGCTGTTTTTT.

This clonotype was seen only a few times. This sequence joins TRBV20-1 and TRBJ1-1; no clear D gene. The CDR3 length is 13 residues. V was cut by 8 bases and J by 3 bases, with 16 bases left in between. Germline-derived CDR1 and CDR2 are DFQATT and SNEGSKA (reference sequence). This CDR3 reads CSPERARDTEAFF. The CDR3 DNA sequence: TGCAGTCCCGAGCGGGCAAGGGACACTGAAGCTTTCTTT.